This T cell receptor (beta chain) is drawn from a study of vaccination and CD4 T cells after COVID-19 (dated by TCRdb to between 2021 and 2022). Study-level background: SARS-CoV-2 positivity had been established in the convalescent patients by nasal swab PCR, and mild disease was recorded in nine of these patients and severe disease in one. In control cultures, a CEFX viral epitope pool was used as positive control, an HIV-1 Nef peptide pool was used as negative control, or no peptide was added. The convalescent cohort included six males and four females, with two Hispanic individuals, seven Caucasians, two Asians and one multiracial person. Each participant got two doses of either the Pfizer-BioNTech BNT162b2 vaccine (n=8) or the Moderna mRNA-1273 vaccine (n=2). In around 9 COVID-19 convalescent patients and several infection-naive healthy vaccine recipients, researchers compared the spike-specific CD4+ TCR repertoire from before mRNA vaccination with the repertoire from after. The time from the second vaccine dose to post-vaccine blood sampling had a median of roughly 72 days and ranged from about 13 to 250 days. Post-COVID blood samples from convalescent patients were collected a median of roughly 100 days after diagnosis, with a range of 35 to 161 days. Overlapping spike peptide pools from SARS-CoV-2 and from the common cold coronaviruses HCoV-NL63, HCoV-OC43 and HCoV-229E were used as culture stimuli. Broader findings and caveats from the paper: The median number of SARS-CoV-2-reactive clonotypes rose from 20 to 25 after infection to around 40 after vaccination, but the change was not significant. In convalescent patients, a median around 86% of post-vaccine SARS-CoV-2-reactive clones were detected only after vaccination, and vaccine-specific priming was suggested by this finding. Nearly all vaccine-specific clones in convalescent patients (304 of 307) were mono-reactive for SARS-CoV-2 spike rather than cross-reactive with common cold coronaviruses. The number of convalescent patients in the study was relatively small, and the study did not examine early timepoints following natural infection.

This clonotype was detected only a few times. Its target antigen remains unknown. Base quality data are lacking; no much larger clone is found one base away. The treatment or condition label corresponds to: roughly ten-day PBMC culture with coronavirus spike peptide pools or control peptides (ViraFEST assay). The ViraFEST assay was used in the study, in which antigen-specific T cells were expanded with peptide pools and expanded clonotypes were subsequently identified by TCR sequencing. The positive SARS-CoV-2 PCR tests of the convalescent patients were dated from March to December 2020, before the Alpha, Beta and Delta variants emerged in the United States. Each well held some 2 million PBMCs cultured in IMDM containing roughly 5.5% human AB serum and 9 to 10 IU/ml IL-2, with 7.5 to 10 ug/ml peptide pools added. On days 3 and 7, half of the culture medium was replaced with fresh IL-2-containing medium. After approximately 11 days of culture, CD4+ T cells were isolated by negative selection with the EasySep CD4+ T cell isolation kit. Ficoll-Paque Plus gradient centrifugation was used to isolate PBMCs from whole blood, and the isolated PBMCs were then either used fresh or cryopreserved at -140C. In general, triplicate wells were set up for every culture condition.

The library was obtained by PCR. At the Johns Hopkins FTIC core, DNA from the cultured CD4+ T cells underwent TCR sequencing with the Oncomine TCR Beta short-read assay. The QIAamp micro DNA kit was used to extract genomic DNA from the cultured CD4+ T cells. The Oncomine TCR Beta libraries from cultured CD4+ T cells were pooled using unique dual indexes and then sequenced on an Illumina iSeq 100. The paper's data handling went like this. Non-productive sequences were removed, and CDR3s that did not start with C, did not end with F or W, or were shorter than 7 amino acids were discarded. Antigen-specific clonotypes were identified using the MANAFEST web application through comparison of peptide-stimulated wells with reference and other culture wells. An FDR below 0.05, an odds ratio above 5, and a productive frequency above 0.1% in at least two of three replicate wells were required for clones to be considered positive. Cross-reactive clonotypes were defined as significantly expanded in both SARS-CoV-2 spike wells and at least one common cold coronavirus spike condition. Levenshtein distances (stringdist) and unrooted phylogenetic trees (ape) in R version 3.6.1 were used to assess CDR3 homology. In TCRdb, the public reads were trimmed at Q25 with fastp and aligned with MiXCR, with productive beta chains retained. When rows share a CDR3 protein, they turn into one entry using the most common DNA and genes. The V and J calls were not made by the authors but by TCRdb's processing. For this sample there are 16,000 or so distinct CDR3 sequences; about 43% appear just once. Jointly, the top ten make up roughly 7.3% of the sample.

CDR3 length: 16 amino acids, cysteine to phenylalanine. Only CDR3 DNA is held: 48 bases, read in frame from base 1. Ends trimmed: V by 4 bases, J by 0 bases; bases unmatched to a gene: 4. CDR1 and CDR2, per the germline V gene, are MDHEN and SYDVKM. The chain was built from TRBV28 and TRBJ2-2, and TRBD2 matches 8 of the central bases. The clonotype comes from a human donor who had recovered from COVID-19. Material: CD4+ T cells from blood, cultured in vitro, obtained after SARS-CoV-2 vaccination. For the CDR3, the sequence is CASSSLGLANTGELFF. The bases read TGTGCCAGCAGTTCTCTGGGACTAGCGAACACCGGGGAGCTGTTTTTT.